The 17 T cell receptor beta chains presented below share a single source sample, sequenced in a study of OX40 agonist ivuxolimab in advanced cancers. TCRdb's copy holds only in-frame clones and misses some; the assay was immunoSEQ multiplex PCR. Here the sample spans 48,000 or so clones, more than 80% being singletons. The sequenced sample was CD4+ or CD8+ T cells sorted from blood, obtained in a trial of the OX40 agonist ivuxolimab. The receptors were sampled from an adult with an advanced solid tumor such as melanoma, head and neck, liver or kidney cancer.

The chain couples TRBV6-1 to TRBJ2-7; D is possibly TRBD1 or TRBD2 (5 bases each). The CDR3 covers 15 residues. With 5 bases removed from V and 2 bases from J, the gap between germline ends came to 16 bases. The germline CDR1 and CDR2 sequences are MNHNS and SASEGT. The CDR3 region has the DNA TGTGCCAGCAGTCTGGGACGCGTCCGGACCTACGAGCAGTACTTC. Residues: CASSLGRVRTYEQYF.

The chain carries TRBV6-5 and TRBJ1-5, with D tentatively TRBD1 (6 bases). The CDR3 is 14 amino acids. Germline CDR1 and CDR2: MNHEY and SVGAGI. V was shortened by 6 bases and J by 5 bases, with 14 bases between the two germline ends. DNA of the CDR3: TGTGCCAGCAGCGGCGGCAGGGGAGATCAGCCCCAGCATTTT. This translates into CASSGGRGDQPQHF.

The rearrangement uses TRBV6-5 and TRBJ2-7; 7 bases fit TRBD1. CDR3 length: 14 amino acids. Unmatched junction bases numbered 6, after V lost 6 bases and J lost 1 base. Per germline, CDR1 MNHEY and CDR2 SVGAGI. The CDR3 loop is CASSPGQASYEQYF. The CDR3 bases are TGTGCCAGCAGCCCCGGACAGGCTTCCTACGAGCAGTACTTC.

The genes are TRBV4-3 and TRBJ2-4; D remains unclear. The V end was cut by 4 bases, the J end by 8 bases, with 18 bases between. Looked up from germline, CDR1 is LGHNA and CDR2 is YSLEER. This CDR3 has 15 residues. The CDR3: CASSLRIGFGDIQYF. DNA of the CDR3: TGCGCCAGCAGCCTTAGGATAGGGTTTGGGGACATTCAGTACTTC.

In its sample, this clone was seen once. The chain joins TRBV10-3 to TRBJ2-3; 8 positions match TRBD2. The CDR3 has 15 amino acids. Germline V gene sequence: CDR1 ENHRY, CDR2 SYGVKD. Losses at the gene ends were 4 bases for V and 6 bases for J; bases not matched to a gene: 9. The CDR3 region has the DNA TGTGCCATCAGTGGGGCGGGGGGAAGCCAGGATACGCAGTATTTT. Protein product: CAISGAGGSQDTQYF.

This chain connects TRBV7-2 to TRBJ1-2; possibly TRBD1 for D (5 bases). The CDR3 totals 13 residues. The V gene lost 4 bases and the J gene lost 10 bases, with 16 bases spanning the gap. Germline CDR1 and CDR2: SGHTA and FQGNSA. CDR3 in DNA: TGTGCCAGCAGCTCCCCCGGGGCTTCGGACTACACCTTC. It encodes CASSSPGASDYTF.

The V call is TRBV7-6, the J call TRBJ2-3; 11 bases agree with TRBD1. There are 15 residues in the CDR3. The V segment lost 5 bases and the J segment 7 bases; nucleotides outside the gene matches: 8. CDR1 is SGHVS and CDR2 is FNYEAQ in the germline V gene. The CDR3 is CASSLGQGEGNTQYF. CDR3 coding DNA: TGTGCCAGCAGCCTGGGACAGGGGGAGGGAAATACGCAGTATTTT.

The V and J genes are TRBV27 and TRBJ2-3; D may be TRBD1 or TRBD2 (5 bases each). The germline V gene has CDR1 MNHEY and CDR2 SMNVEV (reference sequence). This CDR3 has 19 residues. V dropped 5 bases and J dropped 1 base, with 25 bases sitting between them. The CDR3 nucleotides are TGTGCCAGCAGTCCGTCAAAGGGGACGCGTAAAGTCGGCACAGATACGCAGTATTTT. This gives the protein CASSPSKGTRKVGTDTQYF.

The V and J genes are TRBV18 and TRBJ1-4; the D gene is possibly TRBD1 (5 bases). CDR1 is KGHSH and CDR2 is LQKENI in the germline V gene. Between the trimmed V and J ends, which lost 5 bases and 8 bases, there was a span of 12 bases. The CDR3 covers 13 residues. CDR3 region: CASSAGTQEKLFF. The DNA of the CDR3 is TGTGCCAGCTCAGCCGGGACCCAGGAAAAACTGTTTTTT. The full variable domain, in which reference TRBV18 and TRBJ1-4 provide the parts outside the CDR3, is NAGVMQNPRHLVRRRGQEARLRCSPMKGHSHVYWYRQLPEEGLKFMVYLQKENIIDESGMPKERFSAEFPKEGPSILRIQQVVRGDSAAYFCASSAGTQEKLFFGSGTQLSVL.

This clone was recorded a few times. The rearrangement joins TRBV30 to TRBJ1-1; possibly TRBD1 for D (6 bases). The CDR3 is 11 amino acids. Trimming left V 3 bases short and J 5 bases short, with 7 bases between. Germline V CDR1 and CDR2: GTSNPN, SVGIG (reference sequence). The CDR3 loop reads CAWSTGTEAFF. CDR3 coding DNA: TGTGCCTGGAGCACAGGGACTGAAGCTTTCTTT.

CDR3 protein: CASSSRQLYTEAFF. CDR3 coding DNA: TGTGCCAGCAGTTCCAGACAGTTATACACTGAAGCTTTCTTT. V gene TRBV2 combines with J gene TRBJ1-1; D might be TRBD1 (5 bases). V gave up 5 bases and J gave up 3 bases, with 13 bases separating them. CDR1 and CDR2 (germline): SNHLY, FYNNEI. The CDR3 spans 14 residues.

The sample holds a few counts of this clone. The chain employs TRBV19 and TRBJ1-6; TRBD1 matches 7 bases. Per germline, CDR1 LNHDA and CDR2 SQIVND (reference sequence). The CDR3 is made up of 12 amino acids. The J segment lost 8 bases and the V segment lost 9 bases, leaving 4 bases of the junction unmatched. DNA of the CDR3: TGTGCCAGCGGGACAGCTTATTCACCCCTCCACTTT. Its translation: CASGTAYSPLHF.

This chain connects TRBV7-2 to TRBJ2-1, with 8 bases matching TRBD2. CDR1 is SGHTA, CDR2 FQGNSA, per germline. This CDR3 is built from 15 residues. V lost 3 bases to trimming and J lost 6 bases; unmatched junction nucleotides: 7. As DNA, the CDR3 is TGTGCCAGCAGCTTTAGCGGGGCGGGGCGCAATGAGCAGTTCTTC. Its protein product is CASSFSGAGRNEQFF.

Here the CDR3 DNA reads TGTGCCAGCAGCTTTGGCAGGGTGGGAGCAGATACGCAGTATTTT. Protein sequence: CASSFGRVGADTQYF. The genes are TRBV11-2 and TRBJ2-3; D may correspond to TRBD1 or TRBD2 (5 bases each). The CDR3 sequence is 15 residues long. Between the trimmed V and J ends, which lost 3 bases and 4 bases, there was a span of 14 bases. Germline CDR1 and CDR2: SGHAT and FQNNGV.

The sample holds a few counts of this clone. The chain uses TRBV7-6 and TRBJ1-6; no clear D gene. The CDR3 length is 16 residues. Germline loops: CDR1 SGHVS, CDR2 FNYEAQ. V gave up 8 bases and J gave up 0 bases, with 14 bases separating them. The CDR3 DNA follows: TGTGCCAGCCCGCCCGGCTGCGACTCCTATAATTCACCCCTCCACTTT. Translated: CASPPGCDSYNSPLHF.

The rearrangement links TRBV14 to TRBJ1-6; 7 bases are a match to TRBD1. V shed 3 bases, J shed 4 bases, and the junction held 3 bases outside the gene matches. The CDR3 extends over 15 amino acids. CDR1 is SGHDN and CDR2 is FVKESK in the germline V gene. This CDR3 is CASSHQTGYNSPLHF. The DNA of the CDR3 is TGTGCCAGCAGCCACCAGACAGGGTATAATTCACCCCTCCACTTT. The full variable domain, with the rest looked up from reference TRBV14 and TRBJ1-6, is EAGVTQFPSHSVIEKGQTVTLRCDPISGHDNLYWYRRVMGKEIKFLLHFVKESKQDESGMPNNRFLAERTGGTYSTLKVQPAELEDSGVYFCASSHQTGYNSPLHFGNGTRLTVT.

The chain employs TRBV19 and TRBJ2-3; D possibly corresponds to TRBD2 (6 bases). The CDR3 is 14 residues long. The germline CDR1 and CDR2 sequences are LNHDA and SQIVND (reference sequence). The ends were cut back, 6 bases at V and 1 base at J, with 11 bases in the middle. The CDR3 bases are TGTGCCAGTAGCCGACTAGAAGGCACAGATACGCAGTATTTT. Amino acid sequence: CASSRLEGTDTQYF.